This T cell receptor beta chain was profiled in a study of post-analysis software for immune sequencing data. As for the study in general: Patients with relapsing-remitting, secondary progressive and progressive-relapsing multiple sclerosis courses were all represented.

The CDR3 has 15 residues. Germline V lookup: CDR1 MNHEY, CDR2 SVGEGT. Unique molecular identifiers featured in each of the TCR beta cDNA libraries. About 500,000 cDNA molecules were obtained from roughly 1 to 10 million T cells. TCRdb reprocessed the PCR reads with MiXCR, giving one entry per CDR3 protein. The sample has more than 350,000 distinct CDR3 sequences; approximately 42% are singletons. Study-wide results and caveats: Multiple sclerosis was associated with a significant reduction in normalized Chao1 diversity relative to controls. Controls had lower frequencies than patients of about 5 TRBV segments, which included TRBV5-6, TRBV5-1 and TRBV20-1. Clustering by F measure revealed strong co-clustering among samples prepared together in one batch.

To note about this clonotype: Its matching antigen is unknown. At one boundary the junction diverges from the germline segment, which might be a read error.

The sequenced material came from blood. The sequence derives from a girl aged 2-15 years with multiple sclerosis. The gene calls are TRBV6-2 or TRBV6-3 and TRBJ2-1; 7 nucleotides match TRBD2. CDR3 bases: TGTGCCACCAGTGCCGGGGGGACCCCCGACAATGAGCAGTTCTTC. Protein product: CATSAGGTPDNEQFF.